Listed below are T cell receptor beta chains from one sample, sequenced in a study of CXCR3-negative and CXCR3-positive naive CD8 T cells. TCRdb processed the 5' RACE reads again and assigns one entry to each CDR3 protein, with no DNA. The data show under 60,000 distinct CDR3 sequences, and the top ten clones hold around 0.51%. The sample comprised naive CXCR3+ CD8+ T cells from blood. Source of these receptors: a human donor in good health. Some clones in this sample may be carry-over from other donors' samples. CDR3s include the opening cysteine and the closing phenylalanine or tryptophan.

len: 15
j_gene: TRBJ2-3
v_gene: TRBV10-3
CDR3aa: CAISDQKGYTDTQYF

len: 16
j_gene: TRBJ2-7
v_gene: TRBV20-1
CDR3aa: CSARDRGSGGFYEQYF

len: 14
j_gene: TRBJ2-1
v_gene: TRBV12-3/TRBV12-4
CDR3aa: CASSLGRGGNEQFF

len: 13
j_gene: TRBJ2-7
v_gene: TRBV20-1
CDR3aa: CSAIRGWGCEQYF

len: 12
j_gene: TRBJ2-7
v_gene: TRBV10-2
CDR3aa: CASSEPGYEQYF

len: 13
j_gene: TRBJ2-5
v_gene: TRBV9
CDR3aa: CASSAGSGETQYF

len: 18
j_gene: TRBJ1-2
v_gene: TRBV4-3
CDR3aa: CASSQGPGQADANYGYTF

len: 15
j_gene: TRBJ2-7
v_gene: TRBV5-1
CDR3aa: CASSLAPTGSYEQYF

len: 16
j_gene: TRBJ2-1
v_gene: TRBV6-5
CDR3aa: CASSYSPGGSYNEQFF

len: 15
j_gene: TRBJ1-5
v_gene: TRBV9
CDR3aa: CASSVEGRSNQPQHF

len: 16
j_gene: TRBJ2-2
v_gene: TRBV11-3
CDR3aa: CASSFITGANTGELFF

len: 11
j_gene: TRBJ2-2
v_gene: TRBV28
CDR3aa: CASSLGWELFF